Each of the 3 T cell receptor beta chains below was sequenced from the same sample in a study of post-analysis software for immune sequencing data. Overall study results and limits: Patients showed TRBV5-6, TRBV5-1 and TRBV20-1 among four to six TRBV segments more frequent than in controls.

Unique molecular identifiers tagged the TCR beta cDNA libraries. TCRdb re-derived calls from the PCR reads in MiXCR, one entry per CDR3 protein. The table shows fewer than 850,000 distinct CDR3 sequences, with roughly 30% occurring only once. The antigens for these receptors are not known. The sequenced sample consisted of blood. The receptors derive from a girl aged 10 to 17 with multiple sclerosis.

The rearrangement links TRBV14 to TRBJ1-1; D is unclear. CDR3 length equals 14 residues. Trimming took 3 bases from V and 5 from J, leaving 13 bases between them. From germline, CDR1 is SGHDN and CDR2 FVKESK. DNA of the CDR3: TGTGCCAGCAGCCAGAGCGTAGTCGGGACTGAAGCTTTCTTT. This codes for CASSQSVVGTEAFF. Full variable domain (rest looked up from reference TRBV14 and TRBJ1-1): EAGVTQFPSHSVIEKGQTVTLRCDPISGHDNLYWYRRVMGKEIKFLLHFVKESKQDESGMPNNRFLAERTGGTYSTLKVQPAELEDSGVYFCASSQSVVGTEAFFGQGTRLTVV.

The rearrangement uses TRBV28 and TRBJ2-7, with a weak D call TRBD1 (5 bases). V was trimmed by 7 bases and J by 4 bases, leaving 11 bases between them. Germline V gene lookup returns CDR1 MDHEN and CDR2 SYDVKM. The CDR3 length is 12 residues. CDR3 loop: CASKTRGYEQYF. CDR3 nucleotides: TGTGCCAGCAAAACAAGGGGTTACGAGCAGTACTTC.

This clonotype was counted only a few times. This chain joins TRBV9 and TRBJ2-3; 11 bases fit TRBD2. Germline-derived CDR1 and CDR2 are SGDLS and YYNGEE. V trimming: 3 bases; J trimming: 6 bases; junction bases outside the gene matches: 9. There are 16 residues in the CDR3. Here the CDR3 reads CASSAGLAAPRDTQYF. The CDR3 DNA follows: TGTGCCAGCAGCGCGGGACTAGCGGCACCCCGCGATACGCAGTATTTT.